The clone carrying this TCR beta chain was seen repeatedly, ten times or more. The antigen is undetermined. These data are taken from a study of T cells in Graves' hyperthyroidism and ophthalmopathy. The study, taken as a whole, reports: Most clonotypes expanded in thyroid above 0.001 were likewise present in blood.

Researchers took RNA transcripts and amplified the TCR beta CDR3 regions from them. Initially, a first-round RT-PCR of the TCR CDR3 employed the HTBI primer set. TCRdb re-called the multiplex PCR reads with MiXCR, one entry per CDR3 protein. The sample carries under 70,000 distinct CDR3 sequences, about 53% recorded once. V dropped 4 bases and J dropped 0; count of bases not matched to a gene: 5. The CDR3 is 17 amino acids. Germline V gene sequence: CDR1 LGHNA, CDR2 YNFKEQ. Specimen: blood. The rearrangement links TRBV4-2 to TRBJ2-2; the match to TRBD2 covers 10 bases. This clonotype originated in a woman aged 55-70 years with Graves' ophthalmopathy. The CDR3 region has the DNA TGTGCCAGCAGCCTCCTAGCGGGGGACTCGAACACCGGGGAGCTGTTTTTT. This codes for CASSLLAGDSNTGELFF.